Listed here are 27 T cell receptor beta chains from one sample, sequenced in a study of control samples from healthy donors and cancer patients. Measured with immunoSEQ multiplex PCR; TCRdb has only the in-frame clones, and not every one. The table lists 90,000 to 150,000 clones, about 86% of them singletons, with about an eighth in the top ten. The source material was blood. These receptor sequences come from a young man in good health.

The chain combines TRBV7-8 with TRBJ1-1; 10 bases fit TRBD1. V lost 5 bases to trimming and J lost 3 bases; unmatched junction nucleotides: 6. Germline V gene sequence: CDR1 SGHVS, CDR2 FQNEAQ. The CDR3 loop spans 15 amino acids. CDR3 DNA sequence: TGTGCCAGCAGCCGGGGGACAGGGGAGGACACTGAAGCTTTCTTT. It encodes CASSRGTGEDTEAFF.

In this sample, this clone turned up a few times. CDR3 residues: CATSDRLAGGLSYNEQFF. The CDR3 DNA is TGTGCCACCAGTGACCGACTAGCGGGGGGTCTCTCCTACAATGAGCAGTTCTTC. This chain links TRBV24-1 with TRBJ2-1; TRBD2 matches at 13 bases. The CDR3 consists of 18 residues. In germline, CDR1 is KGHDR, CDR2 SFDVKD. After removal of 4 bases from V and 0 bases from J, the junction contained 5 bases not matched to a gene.

A remark on this clone: A read error may produce the germline difference seen at one junction end. The same CDR3 arises from other DNA sequences in this sample as well. V usage is TRBV4-1 and J usage is TRBJ1-2, with a weak D call TRBD1 (6 bases). CDR1 and CDR2 from the germline V gene are MGHRA and YSYEKL. CDR3 length equals 16 residues. The CDR3 DNA follows: TGCGCCAGCTGCCACGGGAGGGGGGGACTGGGTGAAGGCTACACCTTC. Amino acids: CASCHGRGGLGEGYTF.

The chain recombines TRBV9 with TRBJ2-5, with a weak D call TRBD1 (6 bases). The V end lost 4 bases, the J end lost 4 bases, and 17 bases lay between the germline ends. Germline V lookup: CDR1 SGDLS, CDR2 YYNGEE. CDR3 size: 15 residues. This CDR3 reads CASSPPGGGGETQYF. DNA for the CDR3: TGTGCCAGCAGCCCCCCCGGTGGGGGCGGAGAGACCCAGTACTTC.

This rearrangement joins TRBV6-5 to TRBJ1-4; 7 bases match TRBD1. The germline V gene has CDR1 MNHEY and CDR2 SVGAGI. V lost 6 bases to trimming and J lost 7 bases; unmatched junction nucleotides: 8. There are 14 residues in the CDR3. The CDR3 DNA reads as TGTGCCAGCAGACCGGGACAGATAGGTGAAAAACTGTTTTTT. Its translation: CASRPGQIGEKLFF.

V is TRBV5-1 and J is TRBJ1-4; D ambiguous. V shed 4 bases and J shed 7 bases, with 14 bases lying between them. In germline, CDR1 is SGHRS, CDR2 YFSETQ. The CDR3 length is 14 residues. CDR3 coding DNA: TGCGCCAGCAGCCTGGACGCCTCTTTTGAAAAACTGTTTTTT. It translates to CASSLDASFEKLFF.

The chain uses TRBV5-6 and TRBJ1-6, with a weak D call TRBD1 (6 bases). CDR1 and CDR2 from the germline V gene are SGHDT and YYEEEE. Trimming cost V 0 bases and J 6 bases, with 13 bases left between them. This CDR3 comprises 16 residues. For the CDR3, the DNA is TGTGCCAGCAGCTTGGAGGGGGGAACTAGTAATTCACCCCTCCACTTT. The encoded protein is CASSLEGGTSNSPLHF.

This chain joins TRBV11-2 and TRBJ2-1; 9 positions match TRBD1. Germline-derived CDR1 and CDR2 are SGHAT and FQNNGV. Losses at the gene ends were 6 bases for V and 9 bases for J; bases not matched to a gene: 15. This CDR3 has 16 amino acids. The DNA of the CDR3 is TGTGCCAGCAGACTTCCGGGACAGGGATATCGCGGTGAGCAGTTCTTC. Protein product: CASRLPGQGYRGEQFF. Full variable domain (rest looked up from reference TRBV11-2 and TRBJ2-1): EAGVAQSPRYKIIEKRQSVAFWCNPISGHATLYWYQQILGQGPKLLIQFQNNGVVDDSQLPKDRFSAERLKGVDSTLKIQPAKLEDSAVYLCASRLPGQGYRGEQFFGPGTRLTVL.

The chain couples TRBV14 to TRBJ2-3; 8 bases align to TRBD2. Germline CDR1 is SGHDN and CDR2 is FVKESK. This CDR3 is 18 amino acids long. V was clipped by 3 bases and J by 3 bases; unmatched bases: 14. The CDR3 nucleotides are TGTGCCAGCAGCCACCCTCCGGGGCGGGGGGAGAGGACAGATACGCAGTATTTT. Encoded protein: CASSHPPGRGERTDTQYF.

In this sample, this clone turned up once. This sequence joins TRBV10-3 and TRBJ1-5; D is unresolved. The CDR3 totals 14 residues. Germline assignment: CDR1 ENHRY and CDR2 SYGVKD. The V gene lost 2 bases and the J gene lost 7 bases, with 12 bases spanning the gap. The CDR3 coding sequence is TGTGCCATCAGTGAGGGGAGCGGACGCCAGCCCCAGCATTTT. Protein sequence: CAISEGSGRQPQHF.

CDR3: CASSRLASGANVLTF. The CDR3 DNA reads TGTGCCAGCAGTCGACTGGCCTCTGGGGCCAACGTCCTGACTTTC. The genes are TRBV27 and TRBJ2-6; no clear D gene. The V end lost 5 bases, the J end lost 0 bases, and 8 bases lay between the germline ends. The CDR3 contains 15 residues. CDR1 is MNHEY and CDR2 is SMNVEV in the germline V gene (reference sequence).

This chain uses TRBV18 with TRBJ1-1; D remains ambiguous. Germline V gives CDR1 KGHSH, CDR2 LQKENI. V was shortened by 2 bases and J by 0 bases, with 7 bases between the two germline ends. This CDR3 is 14 amino acids long. CDR3 residues: CASSPDGMNTEAFF. CDR3 DNA sequence: TGTGCCAGCTCACCAGACGGGATGAACACTGAAGCTTTCTTT.

The chain recombines TRBV2 with TRBJ1-6, with unresolved D. V shed 8 bases and J shed 4 bases, with 9 bases lying between them. Germline V gives CDR1 SNHLY, CDR2 FYNNEI. CDR3 length: 13 residues. CDR3 residues: CASRTTYNSPLHF. The CDR3 DNA reads as TGTGCCAGCCGCACAACTTATAATTCACCCCTCCACTTT.

The CDR3 DNA reads TGTGCCAGCAGTTGGGACAGCAACTATGGCTACACCTTC. Translating gives CASSWDSNYGYTF. The genes are TRBV27 and TRBJ1-2, with 7 nucleotides matching TRBD1. The CDR3 spans 13 residues. Germline V gives CDR1 MNHEY, CDR2 SMNVEV (reference sequence). The junction had 1 base not matched to a gene; V was cut back by 4 bases and J by 2 bases.

This chain links TRBV7-2 with TRBJ2-5, with D hard to call. The length of the CDR3 is 14 residues. Germline CDR1 and CDR2: SGHTA and FQGNSA. V dropped 5 bases and J dropped 2 bases, with 12 bases sitting between them. The CDR3 is CASSLPPRQETQYF. In DNA, the CDR3 is TGTGCCAGCAGCCTCCCACCCCGGCAAGAGACCCAGTACTTC. Supplemented by reference TRBV7-2 and TRBJ2-5, the full variable domain reads GAGVSQSPSNKVTEKGKDVELRCDPISGHTALYWYRQSLGQGLEFLIYFQGNSAPDKSGLPSDRFSAERTGGSVSTLTIQRTQQEDSAVYLCASSLPPRQETQYFGPGTRLLVL.

The chain joins TRBV5-1 to TRBJ2-7, with 13 bases that match TRBD2. Germline CDR1 and CDR2: SGHRS and YFSETQ. The CDR3 runs 17 residues. After removal of 2 bases from V and 3 bases from J, the junction contained 8 bases not matched to a gene. The CDR3 is CASSFGLAGVRDYEQYF. The CDR3, as DNA: TGCGCCAGCAGCTTCGGACTAGCGGGGGTTAGGGACTACGAGCAGTACTTC.

The chain links TRBV4-1 to TRBJ1-1, with 10 nucleotides matching TRBD1. Germline CDR1 and CDR2: MGHRA and YSYEKL. The CDR3 covers 15 residues. V shed 2 bases and J 8 bases; nucleotides not matched to a gene: 8. The DNA of the CDR3 is TGCGCCAGCAGCCAATCTCGACAGGGGGCCTTGGAAGCTTTCTTT. Translation gives CASSQSRQGALEAFF.

This rearrangement joins TRBV6-1 to TRBJ1-4; D possibly corresponds to TRBD1 (5 bases). CDR1 and CDR2 from the germline V gene are MNHNS and SASEGT. This CDR3 has 15 residues. V was shortened by 3 bases and J by 5 bases, with 13 bases between the two germline ends. This CDR3 reads CASSESRGRNEKLFF. CDR3 sequence (DNA): TGTGCCAGCAGTGAGTCGAGGGGTCGGAATGAAAAACTGTTTTTT.

This chain links TRBV24-1 with TRBJ2-7; no clear D gene. The ends were cut back, 3 bases at V and 4 bases at J, with 12 bases in the middle. Germline lookup yields CDR1 KGHDR and CDR2 SFDVKD. The CDR3 is 14 amino acids. CDR3: CATSDPLPRYEQYV. As DNA, the CDR3 is TGTGCCACCAGTGATCCCCTCCCCCGATACGAGCAGTACGTC.

A single count supports this clone. V is TRBV24-1 and J is TRBJ2-2; a possible D gene is TRBD2 (5 bases). V was cut by 4 bases and J by 2 bases, with 16 bases left in between. Per the germline V gene, CDR1 is KGHDR and CDR2 is SFDVKD. This CDR3 comprises 17 residues. The CDR3 sequence is CATSEQDRGLNTGELFF. The CDR3 DNA reads TGTGCCACCAGTGAACAAGACCGAGGGCTCAACACCGGGGAGCTGTTTTTT.

V usage is TRBV3-1 (or the pseudogene TRBV3-2) and J usage is TRBJ1-2; D unclear. Looked up from germline, CDR1 is LGHDT and CDR2 is YNNKEL (reference sequence). Trimming left V 2 bases short and J 3 bases short, with 7 bases between. CDR3 length: 13 amino acids. The CDR3 loop reads CASSQRTYYGYTF. The CDR3 DNA follows: TGTGCCAGCAGCCAACGAACATACTATGGCTACACCTTC.

The CDR3 DNA is TGCAGCGTTGAAAGGACAGGGCGCGGCTACACCTTC. Translation gives CSVERTGRGYTF. The rearrangement links TRBV29-1 to TRBJ1-2; 8 nucleotides agree with TRBD1. Germline CDR1 SQVTM, CDR2 ANQGSEA. There are 12 residues in the CDR3. V lost 2 bases and J lost 8; bases outside the gene matches: 4.

The J gene is TRBJ2-4, the V gene TRBV19; the D gene is possibly TRBD1 (6 bases). V lost 3 bases and J lost 12, with 18 bases in between. This CDR3 spans 14 amino acids. From germline, CDR1 is LNHDA and CDR2 SQIVND (reference sequence). The CDR3 nucleotides are TGTGCCAGTAGTATCGACCAAAACAGGGTCACTCAGTACTTC. Translating it yields CASSIDQNRVTQYF.

The chain has TRBV5-1 and TRBJ2-3; D may be TRBD2 (5 bases). V gave up 5 bases and J gave up 0 bases, with 10 bases separating them. CDR3 size: 14 residues. Germline CDR1 and CDR2: SGHRS and YFSETQ. The CDR3 sequence: CASSWERSTDTQYF. Here the CDR3 DNA reads TGCGCCAGCAGTTGGGAGAGGAGCACAGATACGCAGTATTTT.

V and J are TRBV7-2 and TRBJ2-2, with D perhaps matching TRBD1 (6 bases). V lost 5 bases, J lost 2 bases, and 18 bases lay in between. The CDR3 contains 17 residues. Germline V lookup: CDR1 SGHTA, CDR2 FQGNSA. In DNA form, the CDR3 reads TGTGCCAGCAGCCCACAGGGTGGGAGAGTCAACACCGGGGAGCTGTTTTTT. Its protein is CASSPQGGRVNTGELFF. Full variable domain (rest looked up from reference TRBV7-2 and TRBJ2-2): GAGVSQSPSNKVTEKGKDVELRCDPISGHTALYWYRQSLGQGLEFLIYFQGNSAPDKSGLPSDRFSAERTGGSVSTLTIQRTQQEDSAVYLCASSPQGGRVNTGELFFGEGSRLTVL.

The chain joins TRBV10-3 to TRBJ1-5; D not resolved. This CDR3 spans 15 amino acids. The V and J ends lost 8 bases and 1 base respectively, with 15 bases between them. CDR1 is ENHRY, CDR2 SYGVKD, per germline. The CDR3 is CAISSGGVSNQPQHF. The CDR3 DNA reads as TGTGCCATCTCTTCAGGTGGGGTCAGCAATCAGCCCCAGCATTTT.

The J gene is TRBJ2-7, the V gene TRBV2, with D maybe TRBD1 (5 bases). This CDR3 comprises 14 residues. Germline CDR1 is SNHLY and CDR2 is FYNNEI. V was clipped by 6 bases and J by 3 bases, with 15 bases between them. The DNA for the CDR3 is TGTGCCAGCAGAAAGGGGTGGCCCCTCTACGAGCAGTACGTC. This gives the protein CASRKGWPLYEQYV.